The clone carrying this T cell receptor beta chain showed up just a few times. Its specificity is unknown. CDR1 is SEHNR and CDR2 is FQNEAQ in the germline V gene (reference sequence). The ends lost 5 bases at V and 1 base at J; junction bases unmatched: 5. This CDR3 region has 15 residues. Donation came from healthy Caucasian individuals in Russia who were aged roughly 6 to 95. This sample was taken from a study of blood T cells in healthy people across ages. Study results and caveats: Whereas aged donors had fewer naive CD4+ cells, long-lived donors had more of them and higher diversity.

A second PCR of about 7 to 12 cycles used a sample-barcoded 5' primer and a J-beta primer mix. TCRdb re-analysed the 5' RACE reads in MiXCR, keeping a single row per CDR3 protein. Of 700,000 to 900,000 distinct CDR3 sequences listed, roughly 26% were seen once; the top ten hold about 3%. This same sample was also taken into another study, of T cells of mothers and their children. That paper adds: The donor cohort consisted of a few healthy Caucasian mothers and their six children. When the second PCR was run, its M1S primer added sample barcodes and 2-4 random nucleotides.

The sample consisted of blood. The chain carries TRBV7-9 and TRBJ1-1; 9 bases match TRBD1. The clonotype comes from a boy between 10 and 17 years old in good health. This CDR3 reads CASSQRTGANTEAFF. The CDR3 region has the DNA TGTGCCAGCAGCCAAAGGACAGGGGCGAACACTGAAGCTTTCTTT.